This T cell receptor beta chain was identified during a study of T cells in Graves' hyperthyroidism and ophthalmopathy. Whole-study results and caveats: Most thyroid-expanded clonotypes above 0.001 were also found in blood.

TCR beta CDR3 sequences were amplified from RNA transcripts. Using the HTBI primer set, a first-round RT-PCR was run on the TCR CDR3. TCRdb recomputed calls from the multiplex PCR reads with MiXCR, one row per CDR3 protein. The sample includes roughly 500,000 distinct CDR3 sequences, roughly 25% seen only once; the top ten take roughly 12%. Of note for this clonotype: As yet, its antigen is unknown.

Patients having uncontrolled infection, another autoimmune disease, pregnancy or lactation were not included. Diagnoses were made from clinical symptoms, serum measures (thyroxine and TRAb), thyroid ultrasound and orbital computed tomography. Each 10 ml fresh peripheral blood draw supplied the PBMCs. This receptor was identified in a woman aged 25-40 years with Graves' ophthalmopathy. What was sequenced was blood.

The DNA for the CDR3 is TGTGCCAGCTCAGCGGGACTAGCGAAGAACGAGCAGTACTTC. It yields the protein CASSAGLAKNEQYF. This rearrangement joins TRBV18 to TRBJ2-7; TRBD2 matches at 10 bases. Germline CDR1 is KGHSH and CDR2 is LQKENI. The CDR3 has 14 amino acids. V dropped 5 bases and J dropped 5; count of bases not matched to a gene: 6.